This T cell receptor (beta chain) was identified during a study of T cell repertoires in cytomegalovirus infection. This clonotype has a handful of counts. MiXCR was run by TCRdb on the reads, yielding one entry per CDR3 protein. The sample has 600,000 to 800,000 distinct CDR3 sequences; roughly 24% are singletons. From germline, CDR1 is SGDLS and CDR2 YYNGEE. The CDR3 runs to 14 residues. Trimming removed 0 bases from V and 7 bases from J, with 11 bases in between. The sample comprised CD8+ T cells from PBMCs. The clonotype was recovered from a human donor in good health (CMV status not recorded). Some clones in this sample may be carry-over from other donors' samples. The chain carries TRBV9 and TRBJ2-1; TRBD2 might be the D (6 bases). The CDR3 protein is CASSVGAGRNEQFF. The CDR3 region has the DNA TGTGCCAGCAGCGTAGGCGCAGGGAGGAATGAGCAGTTCTTC.